Below are 19 T cell receptor beta chains sequenced from a single sample in a study of T cells in Graves' hyperthyroidism and ophthalmopathy. What was amplified from RNA transcripts were TCR beta CDR3 regions. When the TCR CDR3 underwent first-round RT-PCR, the HTBI primer set was used. TCRdb redid the calling of the multiplex PCR reads with MiXCR, one entry per CDR3 protein. The sample shows about 460,000 distinct CDR3 sequences, about 20% of them seen only once. The sequenced sample was blood. The receptors stem from a woman aged 70-85 years with Graves' ophthalmopathy.

The chain has TRBV6-1 and TRBJ2-1, with 10 positions matching TRBD2. CDR3 length: 17 amino acids. V lost 6 bases to trimming and J lost 7 bases; unmatched junction nucleotides: 15. Germline V gene data show CDR1 as MNHNS and CDR2 as SASEGT. The chain's CDR3 is CASSSLPLAGVGNEQFF. CDR3 bases: TGTGCCAGCAGCTCCCTCCCCCTAGCGGGAGTGGGAAATGAGCAGTTCTTC.

The chain joins TRBV5-4 to TRBJ1-2, with no clear D. Germline V gene sequence: CDR1 SGHNT, CDR2 YYREEE (reference sequence). V lost 4 bases and J lost 5, with 12 bases in between. The CDR3 is made up of 13 amino acids. CDR3 sequence: CASSPSTGYGYTF. Here the CDR3 DNA reads TGTGCCAGCAGCCCCTCGACGGGGTATGGCTACACCTTC.

This rearrangement joins TRBV28 to TRBJ1-6; no firm D call. Germline V gene sequence: CDR1 MDHEN, CDR2 SYDVKM. CDR3 length: 15 amino acids. The V and J ends lost 6 bases and 1 base respectively, with 10 bases between them. The CDR3 sequence: CASRASRSYNSPLHF. The CDR3 coding sequence is TGTGCCAGCAGGGCGTCGAGGTCCTATAATTCACCCCTCCACTTT.

Points on this clonotype: A junction end diverges from the germline sequence, so it may reflect a read error. The rearrangement uses TRBV6-1 and TRBJ2-7, with D unclear. Germline lookup yields CDR1 MNHNS and CDR2 SASEGT. The length of the CDR3 is 15 residues. In DNA, the CDR3 is TGTGTCAGCAGTGAACAGAGCCTGGTCTCCTACGAGCAGTACTTC. It is translated as CVSSEQSLVSYEQYF.

V usage is TRBV29-1 and J usage is TRBJ1-1; 7 bases are a match to TRBD1. From germline, CDR1 is SQVTM and CDR2 ANQGSEA. This CDR3 has 15 residues. V lost 4 bases to trimming and J lost 4 bases; unmatched junction nucleotides: 12. The CDR3 sequence: CSVAQGGGRGTEAFF. Written as DNA, the CDR3 is TGCAGCGTTGCCCAGGGGGGGGGGCGCGGCACTGAAGCTTTCTTT.

This sequence joins TRBV2 and TRBJ2-1; 7 nucleotides match TRBD2. Germline V gene sequence: CDR1 SNHLY, CDR2 FYNNEI. V was pared by 7 bases and J by 6 bases, with 3 bases of the junction left unmatched. There are 12 residues in the CDR3. The CDR3 here is CASKRGSNEQFF. The DNA for the CDR3 is TGTGCCAGCAAGCGGGGCAGCAATGAGCAGTTCTTC.

The V and J genes are TRBV5-1 and TRBJ2-1; maybe TRBD1 (6 bases). V was clipped by 5 bases and J by 12 bases, with 15 bases between them. From germline, CDR1 is SGHRS and CDR2 YFSETQ. The CDR3 covers 12 residues. CDR3 in DNA: TGCGCCAGCAGTTGGGAACAGGGTAGGCAGTTCTTC. This encodes CASSWEQGRQFF.

This clonotype was seen a few times. One end of the junction fails to match germline, which may point to a read error. V and J are TRBV5-1 and TRBJ2-1; 10 positions agree with TRBD2. Looked up from germline, CDR1 is SGHRS and CDR2 is YFSETQ. The CDR3 covers 15 residues. The CDR3, as DNA: TGTGCCAGCAGCCTAGCGGGAGAGTCCTACAATGAGCAGTTCTTC. Translating gives CASSLAGESYNEQFF. Supplemented by reference TRBV5-1 and TRBJ2-1, the full variable domain reads KAGVTQTPRYLIKTRGQQVTLSCSPISGHRSVSWYQQTPGQGLQFLFEYFSETQRNKGNFPGRFSGRQFSNSRSEMNVSTLELGDSALYLCASSLAGESYNEQFFGPGTRLTVL.

This clonotype has just a few counts. The gene calls are TRBV10-3 and TRBJ2-3, with D possibly matching TRBD2 (5 bases). This CDR3 region has 16 residues. The germline gives CDR1 ENHRY, CDR2 SYGVKD. The V gene lost 3 bases and the J gene lost 0 bases, with 13 bases spanning the gap. The CDR3 protein is CAISERAAASTDTQYF. In nucleotides, the CDR3 is TGTGCCATCAGTGAACGCGCAGCGGCAAGCACAGATACGCAGTATTTT.

This chain links TRBV11-2 with TRBJ2-1; no definite D call. V gave up 1 base and J gave up 7 bases, with 8 bases separating them. This CDR3 is 13 amino acids long. Germline V gene lookup returns CDR1 SGHAT and CDR2 FQNNGV. Here the CDR3 DNA reads TGTGCCAGCAGCTTAGCCCGATGGAATGAGCAGTTCTTC. Translated, it gives CASSLARWNEQFF. The variable domain in full, with the rest retrieved from reference TRBV11-2 and TRBJ2-1, is EAGVAQSPRYKIIEKRQSVAFWCNPISGHATLYWYQQILGQGPKLLIQFQNNGVVDDSQLPKDRFSAERLKGVDSTLKIQPAKLEDSAVYLCASSLARWNEQFFGPGTRLTVL.

This clonotype was seen at least ten times. This sequence joins TRBV20-1 and TRBJ2-1; D is ambiguous. Trimming took off 5 bases at V and 0 bases at J, with 5 bases between the two ends. From germline, CDR1 is DFQATT and CDR2 SNEGSKA (reference sequence). The CDR3 is made up of 12 amino acids. This CDR3 reads CSAPLSYNEQFF. CDR3 bases: TGCAGTGCTCCCCTCTCCTACAATGAGCAGTTCTTC.

The chain links TRBV7-9 to TRBJ2-7, with TRBD2 matching 11 bases. This CDR3 contains 14 residues. With 4 bases clipped from V and 3 bases from J, the junction kept 2 bases outside the gene matches. CDR1 and CDR2 (germline): SEHNR, FQNEAQ (reference sequence). The CDR3 nucleotides are TGTGCCAGCAGCTACGGGACTAGCGGCTACGAGCAGTACTTC. Residues: CASSYGTSGYEQYF. The complete variable domain, with remaining parts taken from reference TRBV7-9 and TRBJ2-7, reads DTGVSQNPRHKITKRGQNVTFRCDPISEHNRLYWYRQTLGQGPEFLTYFQNEAQLEKSRLLSDRFSAERPKGSFSTLEIQRTEQGDSAMYLCASSYGTSGYEQYFGPGTRLTVT.

The sample holds a few counts of this clonotype. This chain connects TRBV7-3 to TRBJ1-1, with TRBD1 as a possible D gene (6 bases). Germline loops: CDR1 SGHTA, CDR2 FQGTGA. The CDR3 has 14 residues. V was pared by 3 bases and J by 7 bases, with 15 bases between. CDR3 sequence reads: CASSLDPGQREAFF. CDR3 nucleotides: TGTGCCAGCAGCTTGGACCCGGGACAACGTGAAGCTTTCTTT.

This clonotype came up many times. The rearrangement links TRBV7-2 to TRBJ2-1, with TRBD2 matching over 12 bases. Trimming cost V 5 bases and J 6 bases; bases outside gene matches: 11. Per germline, CDR1 SGHTA and CDR2 FQGNSA. The CDR3 runs 17 residues. The CDR3 here is CASSEVAGLAGPNEQFF. The CDR3 bases are TGTGCCAGCAGCGAAGTCGCCGGACTAGCGGGACCCAATGAGCAGTTCTTC.

J is TRBJ2-7 and V is TRBV14; maybe TRBD1 (5 bases). Germline V gene lookup returns CDR1 SGHDN and CDR2 FVKESK. The V gene lost 2 bases and the J gene lost 0 bases, with 17 bases spanning the gap. The length of the CDR3 is 17 residues. The CDR3 loop reads CASSQPSIWGTSYEQYF. In DNA form, the CDR3 reads TGTGCCAGCAGCCAACCGTCTATTTGGGGCACCTCCTACGAGCAGTACTTC.

The sample holds a few counts of this clonotype. V gene TRBV5-1 combines with J gene TRBJ2-1; unclear D gene. V lost 4 bases, J lost 8 bases, and 10 bases lay in between. This CDR3 comprises 12 residues. Germline CDR1 SGHRS, CDR2 YFSETQ. This chain's CDR3 is CASSPQLDEQFF. CDR3 DNA sequence: TGCGCCAGCAGCCCGCAGCTGGATGAGCAGTTCTTC.

The sample holds a few counts of this clonotype. The chain couples TRBV7-9 to TRBJ2-3, with 9 positions matching TRBD2. With V trimmed by 8 bases and J by 6 bases, 12 bases remained unmatched. This CDR3 region has 15 residues. Germline CDR1 and CDR2: SEHNR and FQNEAQ (reference sequence). The CDR3 nucleotides read TGTGCCAGCGGATTTAGCGGGAGAGGAGGCGATACGCAGTATTTT. Protein product: CASGFSGRGGDTQYF.

This clonotype appeared a few times. The chain employs TRBV20-1 and TRBJ1-2; D uncertain. The CDR3 extends over 11 amino acids. Trimming took off 7 bases at V and 6 bases at J, with 12 bases between the two ends. Germline CDR1 DFQATT, CDR2 SNEGSKA (reference sequence). The chain's CDR3 is CSVLGADGYTF. The CDR3 region has the DNA TGCAGTGTCCTAGGCGCTGATGGCTACACCTTC.

The V and J genes are TRBV20-1 and TRBJ1-5, with D tentatively TRBD1 (5 bases). V was shortened by 5 bases and J by 9 bases, with 20 bases between the two germline ends. Germline V gene lookup returns CDR1 DFQATT and CDR2 SNEGSKA (reference sequence). CDR3 length: 14 residues. The CDR3 sequence: CSAGTGLQLGPQHF. The CDR3 DNA reads TGCAGTGCTGGGACGGGACTTCAACTGGGGCCCCAGCATTTT.